These 9 T cell receptor beta chains were all obtained from the same sample, sequenced in a study of cytomegalovirus exposure and HLA in healthy donors. 60 Vbeta and 13 Jbeta primers were used in PCR. Data came from immunoSEQ multiplex PCR; TCRdb stores just in-frame clones and leaves some out. Of 200,000 to 250,000 clones listed, roughly 87% are singletons. The sample consisted of PBMCs. The receptors were sampled from a woman between 40 and 50 years old in good health and CMV-seropositive.

The rearrangement links TRBV19 to TRBJ2-6; D is undetermined. Germline values: CDR1 LNHDA, CDR2 SQIVND (reference sequence). This CDR3 has 17 residues. V lost 2 bases to trimming and J lost 0 bases, with 11 bases between them. In nucleotides, the CDR3 is TGTGCCAGTAGTATAATTCAGGCCGGCTCTGGGGCCAACGTCCTGACTTTC. Translated, it gives CASSIIQAGSGANVLTF.

The genes are TRBV5-1 and TRBJ2-5; 9 positions match TRBD1. The length of the CDR3 is 14 residues. After removal of 5 bases from V and 5 bases from J, the junction contained 7 bases not matched to a gene. Germline CDR1 and CDR2: SGHRS and YFSETQ. CDR3 sequence (DNA): TGCGCCAGCAGACGGACAGGGGAATCGGAGACCCAGTACTTC. Translation gives CASRRTGESETQYF.

The V call is TRBV30, the J call TRBJ2-1; TRBD2 might be the D (6 bases). Germline CDR1 reads GTSNPN; CDR2 reads SVGIG (reference sequence). CDR3 length equals 13 residues. Deletions cut 0 bases from V and 10 bases from J, with 13 bases between. CDR3 nucleotide sequence: TGTGCCTGGAGTGTAATGACTAGTGGCGAGCAGTTCTTC. It codes for CAWSVMTSGEQFF.

The chain has TRBV4-1 and TRBJ2-5, with TRBD2 matching 7 bases. Germline trimming cut 5 bases from V and 4 bases from J; bases unmatched to any gene: 10. CDR1 and CDR2 (germline): MGHRA, YSYEKL. This CDR3 is 15 amino acids long. The chain's CDR3 is CASSAMGGSGETQYF. The CDR3 DNA follows: TGCGCCAGCAGCGCAATGGGGGGGTCGGGAGAGACCCAGTACTTC.

The genes are TRBV30 and TRBJ1-2; weak D call: TRBD1 (6 bases). V gave up 0 bases and J gave up 6 bases, with 11 bases separating them. Germline V CDR1 and CDR2: GTSNPN, SVGIG (reference sequence). The CDR3 sequence is 13 residues long. As DNA, the CDR3 is TGTGCCTGGAGTGTAGGGGGGGCGGATGGCTACACCTTC. As protein: CAWSVGGADGYTF.

V is TRBV7-9 and J is TRBJ2-1, with 10 nucleotides matching TRBD2. V lost 3 bases and J lost 8; bases outside the gene matches: 10. In germline, CDR1 is SEHNR, CDR2 FQNEAQ (reference sequence). There are 16 residues in the CDR3. Here the CDR3 reads CASSFPAASGSYEQFF. CDR3 nucleotides: TGTGCCAGCAGCTTCCCCGCTGCTAGCGGGAGCTATGAGCAGTTCTTC.

V gene TRBV7-2 combines with J gene TRBJ1-2; 7 nucleotides align to TRBD1. Germline V gene data show CDR1 as SGHTA and CDR2 as FQGNSA. Trimming took 2 bases from V and 1 from J; bases not matched to a gene: 7. CDR3 length: 16 amino acids. The CDR3 is CASSLPLTGVNYGYTF. Here the CDR3 DNA reads TGTGCCAGCAGCTTACCCCTAACAGGGGTTAACTATGGCTACACCTTC.

The chain carries TRBV5-1 and TRBJ2-5; the match to TRBD2 covers 10 bases. The CDR3 covers 15 residues. Per the germline V gene, CDR1 is SGHRS and CDR2 is YFSETQ. With V trimmed by 0 bases and J by 5 bases, 4 bases remained unmatched. CDR3 region: CASSLGLAGVETQYF. Here the CDR3 DNA reads TGCGCCAGCAGCTTGGGGCTAGCGGGAGTTGAGACCCAGTACTTC. Filled out from reference TRBV5-1 and TRBJ2-5, the complete variable domain reads KAGVTQTPRYLIKTRGQQVTLSCSPISGHRSVSWYQQTPGQGLQFLFEYFSETQRNKGNFPGRFSGRQFSNSRSEMNVSTLELGDSALYLCASSLGLAGVETQYFGPGTRLLVL.

The rearrangement links TRBV30 to TRBJ1-3; a possible D gene is TRBD1 (5 bases). V was pared by 1 base and J by 1 base, with 14 bases between. The germline gives CDR1 GTSNPN, CDR2 SVGIG (reference sequence). The CDR3 is made up of 16 amino acids. Written as DNA, the CDR3 is TGTGCCTGGAGTGACCCCGCGGGACCATCTGGAAACACCATATATTTT. Translation: CAWSDPAGPSGNTIYF.